This note documents a single T cell receptor beta chain sequence. The data were taken from a study of T cell changes during pregnancy in multiple sclerosis. This CDR3 has 14 residues. Losses at the gene ends were 4 bases for V and 4 bases for J; bases not matched to a gene: 7. In germline, CDR1 is LNHDA, CDR2 SQIVND (reference sequence). Clones were sequenced by immunoSEQ multiplex PCR, and TCRdb holds only the in-frame ones, with some missing. The sample consists of about 52,000 clones, 85% to 95% of them appearing once. The gene calls are TRBV19 and TRBJ2-7, with 7 positions matching TRBD1. The clonotype comes from a female donor with multiple sclerosis, enrolled in a pregnancy study. The material sequenced was CD4+ T cells from peripheral blood mononuclear cells, taken in the third trimester of pregnancy. The CDR3 DNA reads as TGTGCCAGTAGTAGAGCGACAGGGAAATACGAGCAGTACTTC. Translating gives CASSRATGKYEQYF.